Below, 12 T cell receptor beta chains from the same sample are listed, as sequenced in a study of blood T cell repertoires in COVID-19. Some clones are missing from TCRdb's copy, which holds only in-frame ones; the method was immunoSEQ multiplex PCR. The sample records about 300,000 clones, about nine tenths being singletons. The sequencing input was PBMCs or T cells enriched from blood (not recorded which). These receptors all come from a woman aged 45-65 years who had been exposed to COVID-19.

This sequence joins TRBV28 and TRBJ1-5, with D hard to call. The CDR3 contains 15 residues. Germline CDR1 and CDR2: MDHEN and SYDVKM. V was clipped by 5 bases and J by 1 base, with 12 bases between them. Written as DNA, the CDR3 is TGTGCCAGCAGTCAGACGTCGGGGAGCAATCAGCCCCAGCATTTT. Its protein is CASSQTSGSNQPQHF.

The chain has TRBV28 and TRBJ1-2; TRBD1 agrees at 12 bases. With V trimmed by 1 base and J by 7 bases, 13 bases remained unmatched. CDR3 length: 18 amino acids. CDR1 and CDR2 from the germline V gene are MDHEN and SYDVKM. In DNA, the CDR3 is TGTGCCAGCAGTTTATCTGGGACAGGGGGCCGAATATTGGGTGGCTACACCTTC. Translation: CASSLSGTGGRILGGYTF.

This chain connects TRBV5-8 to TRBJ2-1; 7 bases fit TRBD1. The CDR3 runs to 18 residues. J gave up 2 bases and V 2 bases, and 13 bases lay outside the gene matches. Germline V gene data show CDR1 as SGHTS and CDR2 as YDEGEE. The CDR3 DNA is TGTGCCAGCAGCTTCCCGTTCTATCCGGGACAGACCTACAATGAGCAGTTCTTC. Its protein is CASSFPFYPGQTYNEQFF.

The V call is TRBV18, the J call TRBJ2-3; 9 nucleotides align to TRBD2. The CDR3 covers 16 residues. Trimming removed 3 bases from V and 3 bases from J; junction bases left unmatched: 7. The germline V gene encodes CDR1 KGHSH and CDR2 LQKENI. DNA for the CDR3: TGTGCCAGCTCACCGACTAGCGGAACCCGGACAGATACGCAGTATTTT. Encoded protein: CASSPTSGTRTDTQYF.

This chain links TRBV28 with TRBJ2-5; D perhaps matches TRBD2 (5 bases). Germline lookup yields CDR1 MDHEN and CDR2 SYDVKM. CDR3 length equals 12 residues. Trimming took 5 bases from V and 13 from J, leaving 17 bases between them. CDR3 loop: CASSGRVPKGYF. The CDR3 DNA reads TGTGCCAGCAGTGGGAGAGTACCCAAGGGGTACTTC. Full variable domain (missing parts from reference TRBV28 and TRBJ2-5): DVKVTQSSRYLVKRTGEKVFLECVQDMDHENMFWYRQDPGLGLRLIYFSYDVKMKEKGDIPEGYSVSREKKERFSLILESASTNQTSMYLCASSGRVPKGYFGPGTRLLVL.

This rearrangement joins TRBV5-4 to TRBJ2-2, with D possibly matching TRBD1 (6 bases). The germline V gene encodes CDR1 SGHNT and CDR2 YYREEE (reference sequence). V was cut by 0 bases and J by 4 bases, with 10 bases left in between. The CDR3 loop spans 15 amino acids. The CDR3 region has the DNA TGTGCCAGCAGCTTGGGGGGGCGATCCACCGGGGAGCTGTTTTTT. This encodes CASSLGGRSTGELFF.

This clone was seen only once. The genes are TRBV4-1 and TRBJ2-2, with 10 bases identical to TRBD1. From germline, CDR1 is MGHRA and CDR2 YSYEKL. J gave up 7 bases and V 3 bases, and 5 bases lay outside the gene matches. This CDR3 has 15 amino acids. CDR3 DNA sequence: TGCGCCAGCAGCCATGGGGACAGGGGATACGGGGAGCTGTTTTTT. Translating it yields CASSHGDRGYGELFF.

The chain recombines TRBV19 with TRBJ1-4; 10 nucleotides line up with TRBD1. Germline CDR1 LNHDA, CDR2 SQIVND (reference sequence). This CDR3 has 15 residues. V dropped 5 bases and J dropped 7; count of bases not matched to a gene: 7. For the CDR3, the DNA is TGTGCCAGTAGTCTGGGGACAGGGGTTGGTGAAAAACTGTTTTTT. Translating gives CASSLGTGVGEKLFF.

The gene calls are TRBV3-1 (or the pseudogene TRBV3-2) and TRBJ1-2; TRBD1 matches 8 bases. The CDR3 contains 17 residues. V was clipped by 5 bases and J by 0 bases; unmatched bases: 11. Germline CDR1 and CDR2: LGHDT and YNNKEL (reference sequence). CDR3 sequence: CASSLVDRANSNYGYTF. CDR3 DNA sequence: TGTGCCAGCAGCTTAGTGGACAGGGCCAACTCTAACTATGGCTACACCTTC.

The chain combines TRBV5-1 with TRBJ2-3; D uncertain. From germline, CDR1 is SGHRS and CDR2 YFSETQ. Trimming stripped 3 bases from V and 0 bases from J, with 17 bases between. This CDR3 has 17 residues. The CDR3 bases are TGCGCCAGCAGCTCGAGGCGTGGAGAATCTAGCACAGATACGCAGTATTTT. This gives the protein CASSSRRGESSTDTQYF.

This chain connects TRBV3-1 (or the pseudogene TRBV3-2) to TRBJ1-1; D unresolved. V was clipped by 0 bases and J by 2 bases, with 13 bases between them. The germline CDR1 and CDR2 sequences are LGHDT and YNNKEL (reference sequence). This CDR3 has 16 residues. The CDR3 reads CASSQDFAGPNTEAFF. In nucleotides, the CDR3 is TGTGCCAGCAGCCAAGATTTCGCAGGTCCAAACACTGAAGCTTTCTTT.

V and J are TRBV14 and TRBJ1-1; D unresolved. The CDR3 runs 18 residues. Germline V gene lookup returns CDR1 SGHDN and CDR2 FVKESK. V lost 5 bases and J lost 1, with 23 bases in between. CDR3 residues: CASSTNPPFLPENTEAFF. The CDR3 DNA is TGTGCCAGCAGCACAAATCCCCCCTTCTTGCCTGAGAACACTGAAGCTTTCTTT.